Included here is one T cell receptor beta chain sequence, with context. Antigen: not known. V dropped 1 base and J dropped 4 bases, with 19 bases sitting between them. CDR3 length: 17 residues. CDR1 and CDR2 (germline): PRHDT, FYEKMQ (reference sequence). The data are from a study of OX40 agonist ivuxolimab in advanced cancers. Study information: At doses from 0.01 to 10 mg/kg, patients were given intravenous ivuxolimab every 2 weeks.

Study-wide results and limits: Clonal expansion from baseline to week 6 occurred in both CD4+ and CD8+ T cells.

Sequencing was performed with immunoSEQ multiplex PCR; in TCRdb, only in-frame clones are kept and a portion is missing. Of 35,000 to 45,000 clones listed, about 86% are singletons. V and J are TRBV13 and TRBJ2-5; possibly TRBD2 for D (6 bases). The material sequenced was CD4+ or CD8+ T cells sorted from blood, taken in a trial of the OX40 agonist ivuxolimab. The receptor comes from an adult with an advanced solid tumor such as melanoma, head and neck, liver or kidney cancer. As DNA, the CDR3 is TGTGCCAGCAGCTTAGTTGGGGACTCCGCATTAGGAGAGACCCAGTACTTC. This sequence encodes CASSLVGDSALGETQYF.